The sample holds a few counts of the clone carrying this TCR beta chain. Its cognate antigen is unknown. Germline trimming cut 1 base from V and 4 bases from J; bases unmatched to any gene: 10. The CDR3 length is 18 residues. Looked up from germline, CDR1 is MNHNS and CDR2 is SASEGT. The data are from a study of a mutant IDH1 vaccine in newly diagnosed glioma. The time point: week 47, end of study. One vaccine dose held 300 ug of mutant IDH1 20-mer peptide and came with topical imiquimod. Profiled with immunoSEQ multiplex PCR; TCRdb holds only in-frame clones, not every one. The top ten clones hold approximately 5% of a sample with roughly 86,000 clones, roughly four fifths of them seen once.

This specimen consisted of PBMCs, obtained from a glioma patient whose treatment included an IDH1 peptide vaccine. The V and J genes are TRBV6-1 and TRBJ2-3; TRBD2 agrees at 11 bases. The sequence was collected from a man aged 40-55 years with glioma. The CDR3 sequence is CASSEGASLAGVADTQYF. In DNA form, the CDR3 reads TGTGCCAGCAGTGAAGGGGCCTCACTAGCGGGAGTGGCAGATACGCAGTATTTT.